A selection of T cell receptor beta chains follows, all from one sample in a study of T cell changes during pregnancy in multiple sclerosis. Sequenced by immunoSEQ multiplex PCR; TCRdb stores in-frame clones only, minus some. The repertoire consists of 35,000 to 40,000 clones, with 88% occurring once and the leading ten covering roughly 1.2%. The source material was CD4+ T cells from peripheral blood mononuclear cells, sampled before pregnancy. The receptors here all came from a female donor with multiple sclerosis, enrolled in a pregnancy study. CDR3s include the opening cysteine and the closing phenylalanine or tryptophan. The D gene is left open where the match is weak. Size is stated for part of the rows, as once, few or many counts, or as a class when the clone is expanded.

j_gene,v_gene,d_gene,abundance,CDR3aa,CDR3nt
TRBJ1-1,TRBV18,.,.,CASWQMNTEAFF,TGTGCCAGCTGGCAGATGAACACTGAAGCTTTCTTT
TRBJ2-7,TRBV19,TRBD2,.,CASSISAGVTYEQYF,TGTGCCAGTAGTATAAGCGCGGGGGTCACCTACGAGCAGTACTTC
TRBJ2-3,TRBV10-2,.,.,CASSQSHRGDTQYF,TGCGCCAGCAGTCAATCTCATCGGGGAGATACGCAGTATTTT
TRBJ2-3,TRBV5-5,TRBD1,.,CASSWARQGDTDTQYF,TGTGCCAGCAGCTGGGCCCGACAGGGGGACACAGATACGCAGTATTTT
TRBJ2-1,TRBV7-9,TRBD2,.,CASSGGGFGTSGYNEQFF,TGTGCCAGCAGCGGGGGAGGCTTCGGGACTAGCGGTTACAATGAGCAGTTCTTC
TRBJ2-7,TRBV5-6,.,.,CASSPYGQIYEQYF,TGTGCCAGCAGCCCCTATGGGCAGATCTACGAGCAGTACTTC
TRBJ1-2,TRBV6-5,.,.,CASSYSRGVGYGYTF,TGTGCCAGCAGTTACTCGCGGGGGGTTGGCTATGGCTACACCTTC
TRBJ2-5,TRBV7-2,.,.,CASSLEAGAGVETQYF,TGTGCCAGCAGCTTAGAGGCAGGGGCAGGGGTAGAGACCCAGTACTTC
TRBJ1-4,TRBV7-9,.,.,CASSQWRDEEKLFF,TGTGCCAGCAGCCAGTGGAGGGATGAAGAAAAACTGTTTTTT
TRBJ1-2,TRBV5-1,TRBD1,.,CASSFEGQDYGYTF,TGCGCCAGCAGCTTCGAGGGACAGGACTATGGCTACACCTTC
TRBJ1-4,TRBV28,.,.,CASSTRQATNEKLFF,TGTGCCAGCAGTACCCGACAGGCAACTAATGAAAAACTGTTTTTT
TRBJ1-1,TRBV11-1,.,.,CASSLGRRSSNTEAFF,TGTGCCAGCAGCTTAGGGAGGAGATCCTCGAACACTGAAGCTTTCTTT
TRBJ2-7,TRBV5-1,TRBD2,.,CASSLAGLAGFYEQYF,TGCGCCAGCAGCTTGGCGGGACTAGCGGGGTTTTACGAGCAGTACTTC
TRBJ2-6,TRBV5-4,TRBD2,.,CASSTGTSGRVTGANVLTF,TGTGCCAGCAGCACAGGGACTAGCGGGAGAGTAACTGGGGCCAACGTCCTGACTTTC
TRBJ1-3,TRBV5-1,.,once,CASSLGDSGNTIYF,TGCGCCAGCAGCTTAGGGGACTCTGGAAACACCATATATTTT
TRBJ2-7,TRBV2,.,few,CASSPRQRFYEQYF,TGTGCCAGCAGCCCAAGACAGAGATTCTACGAGCAGTACTTC
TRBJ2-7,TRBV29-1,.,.,CSVGQGGDEQYF,TGCAGCGTTGGCCAGGGGGGAGACGAGCAGTACTTC
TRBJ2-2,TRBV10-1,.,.,CASSDGLLNTGELFF,TGCGCCAGCAGTGATGGACTCCTGAACACCGGGGAGCTGTTTTTT
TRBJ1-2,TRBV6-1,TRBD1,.,CASSRDRRYGYTF,TGTGCCAGCAGTCGGGACAGACGCTATGGCTACACCTTC
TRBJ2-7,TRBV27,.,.,CASSFFRASYEQYF,TGTGCCAGCAGTTTTTTCAGGGCCTCCTACGAGCAGTACTTC
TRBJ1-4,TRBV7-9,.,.,CASSPGRENEKLFF,TGTGCCAGCAGCCCCGGACGGGAAAATGAAAAACTGTTTTTT
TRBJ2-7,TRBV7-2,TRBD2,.,CASSPPGLAGYEQYF,TGTGCCAGCAGCCCTCCGGGACTAGCGGGTTACGAGCAGTACTTC
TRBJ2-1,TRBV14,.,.,CASSQTSFGTYNEQFF,TGTGCCAGCAGCCAAACATCATTTGGTACCTACAATGAGCAGTTCTTC
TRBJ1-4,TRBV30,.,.,CAWSTTIGKGEEGTNEKLFF,TGTGCCTGGAGTACGACTATTGGGAAGGGGGAAGAAGGAACTAATGAAAAACTGTTTTTT
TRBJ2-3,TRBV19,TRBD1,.,CASSDPGQGTDTQYF,TGTGCCAGTAGTGATCCGGGACAGGGGACAGATACGCAGTATTTT
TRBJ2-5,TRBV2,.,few,CASSAIEETQYF,TGTGCCAGCAGTGCTATAGAAGAGACCCAGTACTTC
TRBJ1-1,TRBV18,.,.,CASSPQASLQNTEAFF,TGTGCCAGCTCACCGCAGGCCTCACTCCAGAACACTGAAGCTTTCTTT
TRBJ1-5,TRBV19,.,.,CASSIVVHQPQHF,TGTGCCAGTAGTATAGTAGTCCATCAGCCCCAGCATTTT
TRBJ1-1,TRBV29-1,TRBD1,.,CSVRQTGLNTEAFF,TGCAGCGTCAGACAGACAGGGTTGAACACTGAAGCTTTCTTT